This T cell receptor (beta chain) was retrieved from a study of early T cells in non-severe SARS-CoV-2 infection. Molecules of cDNA were individually given unique molecular identifiers that were attached to them. TCRdb ran MiXCR on the 5' RACE reads and lists one entry per CDR3 protein. Altogether tens of thousands of distinct CDR3 sequences are present, 4.9% being singletons, with the ten largest covering roughly 5%. V gave up 4 bases and J gave up 0 bases; unmatched junction bases: 4. Germline V lookup: CDR1 WNHNN, CDR2 SYGVQD (reference sequence). The CDR3 runs to 15 residues. This clonotype was counted many times.

The source is an adult who was a healthcare worker with PCR-confirmed SARS-CoV-2 infection or an uninfected control (not recorded which). The specimen was whole blood. The chain joins TRBV10-1 to TRBJ2-3; 7 positions match TRBD2. CDR3 sequence (DNA): TGCGCCAGCAGTGGCAGCGGGACCAGCACAGATACGCAGTATTTT. Protein: CASSGSGTSTDTQYF.